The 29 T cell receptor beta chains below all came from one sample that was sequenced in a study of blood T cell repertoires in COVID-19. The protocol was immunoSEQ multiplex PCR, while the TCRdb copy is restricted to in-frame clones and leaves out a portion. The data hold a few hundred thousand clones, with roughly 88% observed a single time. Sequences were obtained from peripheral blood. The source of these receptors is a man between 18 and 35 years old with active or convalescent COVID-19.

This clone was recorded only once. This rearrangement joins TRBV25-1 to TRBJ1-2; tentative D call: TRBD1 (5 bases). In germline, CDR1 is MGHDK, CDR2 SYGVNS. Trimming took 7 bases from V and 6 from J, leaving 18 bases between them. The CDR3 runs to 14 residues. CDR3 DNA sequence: TGTGCCAGCATCGGGGGACTCGAAAAGGATGGCTACACCTTC. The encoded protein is CASIGGLEKDGYTF.

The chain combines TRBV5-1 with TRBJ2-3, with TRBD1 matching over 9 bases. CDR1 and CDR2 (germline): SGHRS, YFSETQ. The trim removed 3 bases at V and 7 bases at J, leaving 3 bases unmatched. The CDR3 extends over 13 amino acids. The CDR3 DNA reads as TGCGCCAGCAGCTCTGGACAGGGGAATACGCAGTATTTT. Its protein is CASSSGQGNTQYF. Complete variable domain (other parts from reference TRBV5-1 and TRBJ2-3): KAGVTQTPRYLIKTRGQQVTLSCSPISGHRSVSWYQQTPGQGLQFLFEYFSETQRNKGNFPGRFSGRQFSNSRSEMNVSTLELGDSALYLCASSSGQGNTQYFGPGTRLTVL.

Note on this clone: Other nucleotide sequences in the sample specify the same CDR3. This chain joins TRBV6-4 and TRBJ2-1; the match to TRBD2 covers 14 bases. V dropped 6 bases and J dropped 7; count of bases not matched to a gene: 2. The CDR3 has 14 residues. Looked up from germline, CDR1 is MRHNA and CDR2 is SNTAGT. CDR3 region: CASSGTSGGNEQFF. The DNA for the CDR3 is TGTGCCAGCAGCGGGACTAGCGGGGGAAATGAGCAGTTCTTC.

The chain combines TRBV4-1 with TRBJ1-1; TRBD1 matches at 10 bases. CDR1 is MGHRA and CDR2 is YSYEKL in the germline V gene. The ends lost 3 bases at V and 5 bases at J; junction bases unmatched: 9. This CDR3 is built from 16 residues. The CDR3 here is CASSHPTGGSGTEAFF. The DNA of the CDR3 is TGCGCCAGCAGCCACCCGACAGGGGGCTCGGGAACTGAAGCTTTCTTT.

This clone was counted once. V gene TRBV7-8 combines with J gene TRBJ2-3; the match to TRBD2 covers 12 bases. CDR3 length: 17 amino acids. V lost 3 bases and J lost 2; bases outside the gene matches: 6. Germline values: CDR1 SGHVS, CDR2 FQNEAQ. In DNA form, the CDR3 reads TGTGCCAGCAGCTTCCCTGGACTAGCGGGACACACAGATACGCAGTATTTT. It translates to CASSFPGLAGHTDTQYF.

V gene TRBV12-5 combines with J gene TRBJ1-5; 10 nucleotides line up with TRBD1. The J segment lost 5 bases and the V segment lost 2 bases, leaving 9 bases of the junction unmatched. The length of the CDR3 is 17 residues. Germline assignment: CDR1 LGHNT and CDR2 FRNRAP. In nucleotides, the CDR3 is TGTGCTAGTGGTTTGTCCCGGGACAGGGGCGCGCATCAGCCCCAGCATTTT. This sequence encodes CASGLSRDRGAHQPQHF.

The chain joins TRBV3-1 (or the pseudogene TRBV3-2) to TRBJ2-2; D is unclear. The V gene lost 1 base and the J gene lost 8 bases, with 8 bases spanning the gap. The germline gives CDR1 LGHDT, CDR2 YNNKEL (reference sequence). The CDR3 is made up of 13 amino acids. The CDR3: CASSQVSSGELFF. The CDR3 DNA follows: TGTGCCAGCAGCCAAGTTTCTTCTGGGGAGCTGTTTTTT.

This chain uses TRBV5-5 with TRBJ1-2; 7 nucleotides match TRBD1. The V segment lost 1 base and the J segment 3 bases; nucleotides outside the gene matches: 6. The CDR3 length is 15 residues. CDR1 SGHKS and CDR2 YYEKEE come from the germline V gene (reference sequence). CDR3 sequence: CASSLYTGTDYGYTF. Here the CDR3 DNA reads TGTGCCAGCAGCTTGTATACCGGGACAGACTATGGCTACACCTTC.

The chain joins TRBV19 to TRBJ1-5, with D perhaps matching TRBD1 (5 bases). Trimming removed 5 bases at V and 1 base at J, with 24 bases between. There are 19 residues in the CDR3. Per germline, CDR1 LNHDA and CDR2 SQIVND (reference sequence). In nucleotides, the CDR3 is TGTGCCAGTAGTTCACGAGGACCAGGGTCGAGTGGCAGCAATCAGCCCCAGCATTTT. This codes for CASSSRGPGSSGSNQPQHF.

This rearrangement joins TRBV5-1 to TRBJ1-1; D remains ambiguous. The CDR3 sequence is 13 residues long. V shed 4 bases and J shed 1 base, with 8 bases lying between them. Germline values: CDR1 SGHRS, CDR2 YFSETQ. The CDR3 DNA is TGCGCCAGCAGCCCGAGCTGGAACACTGAAGCTTTCTTT. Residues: CASSPSWNTEAFF.

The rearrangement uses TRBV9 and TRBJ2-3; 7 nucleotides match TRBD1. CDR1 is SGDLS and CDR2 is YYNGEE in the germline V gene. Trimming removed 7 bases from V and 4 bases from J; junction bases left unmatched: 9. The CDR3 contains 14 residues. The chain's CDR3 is CASAPEGASDTQYF. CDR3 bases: TGTGCCAGCGCGCCAGAGGGGGCATCAGATACGCAGTATTTT. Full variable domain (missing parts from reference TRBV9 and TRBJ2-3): DSGVTQTPKHLITATGQRVTLRCSPRSGDLSVYWYQQSLDQGLQFLIQYYNGEERAKGNILERFSAQQFPDLHSELNLSSLELGDSALYFCASAPEGASDTQYFGPGTRLTVL.

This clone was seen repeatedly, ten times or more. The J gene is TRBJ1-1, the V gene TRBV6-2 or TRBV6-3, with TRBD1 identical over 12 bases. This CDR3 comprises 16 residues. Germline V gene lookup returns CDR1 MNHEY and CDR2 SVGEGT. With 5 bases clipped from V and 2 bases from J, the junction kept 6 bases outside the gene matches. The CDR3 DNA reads TGTGCCAGCAGTGCCGGGACAGGGGGCAGAAACACTGAAGCTTTCTTT. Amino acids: CASSAGTGGRNTEAFF.

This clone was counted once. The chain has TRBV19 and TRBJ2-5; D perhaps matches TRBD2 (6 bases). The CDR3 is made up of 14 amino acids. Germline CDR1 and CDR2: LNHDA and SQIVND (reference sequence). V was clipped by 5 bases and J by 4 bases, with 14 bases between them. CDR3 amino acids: CASSDGGLIETQYF. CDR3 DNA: TGTGCCAGTAGTGACGGGGGACTGATAGAGACCCAGTACTTC.

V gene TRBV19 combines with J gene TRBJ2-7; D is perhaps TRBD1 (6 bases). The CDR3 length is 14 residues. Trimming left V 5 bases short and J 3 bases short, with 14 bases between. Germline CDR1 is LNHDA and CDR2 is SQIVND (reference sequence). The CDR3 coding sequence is TGTGCCAGTAGTCATAAGGGACACCACTACGAGCAGTACTTC. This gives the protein CASSHKGHHYEQYF.

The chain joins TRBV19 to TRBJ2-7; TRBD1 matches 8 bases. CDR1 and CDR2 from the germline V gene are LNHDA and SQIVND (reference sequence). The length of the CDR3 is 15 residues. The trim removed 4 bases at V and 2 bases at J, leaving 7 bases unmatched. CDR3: CASSNGAGGAYEQYF. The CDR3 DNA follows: TGTGCCAGTAGTAATGGGGCAGGGGGCGCCTACGAGCAGTACTTC.

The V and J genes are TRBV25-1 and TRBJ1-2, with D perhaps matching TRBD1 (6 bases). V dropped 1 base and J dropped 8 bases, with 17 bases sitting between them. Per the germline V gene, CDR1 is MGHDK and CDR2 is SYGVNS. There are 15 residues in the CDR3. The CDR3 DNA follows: TGTGCCAGCAGTGAATTTTCAGGGGAAAGTTTGGGCTACACCTTC. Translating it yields CASSEFSGESLGYTF.

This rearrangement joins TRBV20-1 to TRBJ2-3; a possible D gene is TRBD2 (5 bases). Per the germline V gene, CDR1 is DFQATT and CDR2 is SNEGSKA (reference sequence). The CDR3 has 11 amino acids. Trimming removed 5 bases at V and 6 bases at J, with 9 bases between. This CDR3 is CSAAPGDTQYF. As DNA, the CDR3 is TGCAGTGCTGCTCCGGGGGATACGCAGTATTTT.

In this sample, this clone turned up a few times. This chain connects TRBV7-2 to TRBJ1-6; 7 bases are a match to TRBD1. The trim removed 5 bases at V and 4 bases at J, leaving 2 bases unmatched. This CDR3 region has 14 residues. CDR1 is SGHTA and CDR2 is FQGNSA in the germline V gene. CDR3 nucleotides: TGTGCCAGCAGCCCGGGACAGTATAATTCACCCCTCCACTTT. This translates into CASSPGQYNSPLHF.

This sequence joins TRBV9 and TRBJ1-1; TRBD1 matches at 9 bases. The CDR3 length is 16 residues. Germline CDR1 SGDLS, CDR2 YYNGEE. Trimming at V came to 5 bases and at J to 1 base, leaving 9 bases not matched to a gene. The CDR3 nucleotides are TGTGCCAGCAGTCAGGCCTCGACAGGGGGGAACACTGAAGCTTTCTTT. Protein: CASSQASTGGNTEAFF.

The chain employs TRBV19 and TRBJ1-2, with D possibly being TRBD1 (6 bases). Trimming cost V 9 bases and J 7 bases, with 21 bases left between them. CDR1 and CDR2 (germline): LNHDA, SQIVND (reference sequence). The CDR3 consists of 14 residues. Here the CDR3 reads CASRRTERVGGYTF. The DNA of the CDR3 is TGTGCCAGCCGCCGGACAGAGCGTGTCGGTGGCTACACCTTC.

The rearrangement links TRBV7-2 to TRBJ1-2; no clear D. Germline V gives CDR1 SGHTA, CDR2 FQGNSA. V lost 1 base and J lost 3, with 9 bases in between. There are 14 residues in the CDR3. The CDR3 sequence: CASSLGPEYYGYTF. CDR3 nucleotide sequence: TGTGCCAGCAGCTTAGGTCCGGAGTACTATGGCTACACCTTC. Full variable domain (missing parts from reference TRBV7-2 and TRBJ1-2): GAGVSQSPSNKVTEKGKDVELRCDPISGHTALYWYRQSLGQGLEFLIYFQGNSAPDKSGLPSDRFSAERTGGSVSTLTIQRTQQEDSAVYLCASSLGPEYYGYTFGSGTRLTVV.

The CDR3 DNA sequence: TGTGCCAGCGGAAACAGGGTCCAGCCCCAGCATTTT. It yields the protein CASGNRVQPQHF. The chain carries TRBV2 and TRBJ1-5, with D possibly TRBD1 on 6 matching bases. Trimming removed 8 bases from V and 7 bases from J, with 12 bases in between. There are 12 residues in the CDR3. The germline V gene encodes CDR1 SNHLY and CDR2 FYNNEI.

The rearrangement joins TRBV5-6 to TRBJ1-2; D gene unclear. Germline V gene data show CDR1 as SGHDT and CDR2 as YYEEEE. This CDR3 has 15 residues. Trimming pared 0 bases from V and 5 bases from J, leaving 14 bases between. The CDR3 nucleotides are TGTGCCAGCAGCTTGGAAGTAAGTCACGGGTATGGCTACACCTTC. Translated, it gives CASSLEVSHGYGYTF.

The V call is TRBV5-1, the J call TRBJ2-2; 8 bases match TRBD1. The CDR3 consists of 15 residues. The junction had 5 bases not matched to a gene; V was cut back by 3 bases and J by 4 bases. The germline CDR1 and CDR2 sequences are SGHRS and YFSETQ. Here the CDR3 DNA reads TGCGCCAGCAGCTCAATCCAGGGGGCCACCGGGGAGCTGTTTTTT. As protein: CASSSIQGATGELFF.

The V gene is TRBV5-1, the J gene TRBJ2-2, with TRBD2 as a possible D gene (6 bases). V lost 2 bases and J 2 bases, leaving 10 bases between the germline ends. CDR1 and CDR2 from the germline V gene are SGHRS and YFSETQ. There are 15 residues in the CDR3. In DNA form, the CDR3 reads TGCGCCAGCAGCTTTTGGGGGGAAAACACCGGGGAGCTGTTTTTT. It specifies CASSFWGENTGELFF.

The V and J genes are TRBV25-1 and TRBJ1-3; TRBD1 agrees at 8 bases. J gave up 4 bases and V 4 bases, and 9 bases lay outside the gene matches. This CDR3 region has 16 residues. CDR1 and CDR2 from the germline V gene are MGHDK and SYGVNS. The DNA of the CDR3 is TGTGCCAGCAGTGCCCACACAGGGGGAGGAGGAAACACCATATATTTT. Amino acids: CASSAHTGGGGNTIYF.

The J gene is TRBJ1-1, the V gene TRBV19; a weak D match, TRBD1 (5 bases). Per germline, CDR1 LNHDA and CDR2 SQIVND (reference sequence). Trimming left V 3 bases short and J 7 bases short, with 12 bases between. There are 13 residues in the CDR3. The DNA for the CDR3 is TGTGCCAGTAGTATTGGGGCAGCTTTTGAAGCTTTCTTT. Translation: CASSIGAAFEAFF.

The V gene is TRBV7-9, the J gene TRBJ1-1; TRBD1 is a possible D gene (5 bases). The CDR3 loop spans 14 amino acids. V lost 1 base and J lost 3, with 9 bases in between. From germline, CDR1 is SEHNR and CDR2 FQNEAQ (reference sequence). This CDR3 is CASSLGLGDTEAFF. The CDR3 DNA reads TGTGCCAGCAGCTTAGGGTTAGGGGACACTGAAGCTTTCTTT.

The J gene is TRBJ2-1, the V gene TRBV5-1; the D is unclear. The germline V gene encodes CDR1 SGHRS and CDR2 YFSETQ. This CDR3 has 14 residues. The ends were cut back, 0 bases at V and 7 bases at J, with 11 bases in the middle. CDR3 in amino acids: CASSLVFSLNEQFF. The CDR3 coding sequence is TGCGCCAGCAGCTTGGTTTTTAGTTTGAATGAGCAGTTCTTC.